This TCR beta chain was found in a study of T cells in Graves' hyperthyroidism and ophthalmopathy. Study-level findings and limits: From stable hyperthyroidism, ophthalmopathy was set apart by a 13 V-J model.

There were TCR beta CDR3 regions amplified from RNA transcripts. RT-PCR in the first round (using the HTBI primer set) targeted the TCR CDR3. Via MiXCR, TCRdb re-called the multiplex PCR reads, giving one row per CDR3 protein. There are a few hundred thousand distinct CDR3 sequences in the sample; 14% to 15% occur only once, and about 33% lies in the top ten. This CDR3 is built from 19 residues. The trim removed 7 bases at V and 2 bases at J, leaving 11 bases unmatched. CDR1 is SGHVS, CDR2 FQNEAQ, per germline. Of note for this clonotype: Its antigen is unidentified.

The chain carries TRBV7-8 and TRBJ2-6; 13 positions agree with TRBD2. What was sequenced was blood. This sequence was found in a woman aged 30 to 39 with Graves' hyperthyroidism. In nucleotides, the CDR3 is TGTGCCAGCACCCCTCAACGGACTAGCGGGAGAACTGGGGCCAACGTCCTGACTTTC. Amino acid sequence: CASTPQRTSGRTGANVLTF.